This T cell receptor (beta chain) is from a study of blood T cell repertoires in COVID-19. Across the whole study: COVID-19 samples, acute and convalescent, were from the United States, Italy and Spain. Nucleic acid was either cDNA or gDNA, and it came from T cells, B-cell-depleted T cells, or PBMCs.

The germline V gene encodes CDR1 SGHDN and CDR2 FVKESK. The CDR3 runs 13 residues. Trimming left V 1 base short and J 4 bases short, with 7 bases between. Original methodology: It was from reference gene primer amplification that nucleated cell counts were estimated. Repertoires were generated with immunoSEQ multiplex PCR, while TCRdb's copy carries only in-frame clones and drops some. V, J and clone size are those of that table, while D and trimming were read from the DNA. The sample gives approximately 69,000 clones, more than 75% of which show up once; roughly an eighth is in the top ten. This TCR was recovered from a woman older than 75 with acute or convalescent COVID-19. Sequences were obtained from peripheral blood. V is TRBV14 and J is TRBJ1-1; possibly TRBD1 for D (6 bases). The CDR3 region has the DNA TGTGCCAGCAGCCAAGGGACAGTCACTGAAGCTTTCTTT. Translating gives CASSQGTVTEAFF.